These 31 T cell receptor beta chains were all obtained from the same sample, sequenced in a study of early T cells in non-severe SARS-CoV-2 infection. TCRdb re-called the 5' RACE reads through MiXCR, storing one row per CDR3 protein. Of about 50,000 distinct CDR3 sequences listed, 6.2% are singletons. The sequenced sample was whole blood, obtained at baseline. The source of these receptors is an adult who was a healthcare worker with PCR-confirmed SARS-CoV-2 infection or an uninfected control (not recorded which).

In this sample, this clonotype turned up many times. This chain links TRBV12-5 with TRBJ2-1, with unresolved D. The CDR3 covers 16 residues. V was cut by 2 bases and J by 2 bases, with 13 bases left in between. Germline CDR1 is LGHNT and CDR2 is FRNRAP. The CDR3 loop reads CASGLMGTGPYNEQFF. The CDR3 bases are TGTGCTAGTGGTTTGATGGGCACCGGCCCCTACAATGAGCAGTTCTTC.

This clonotype was detected many times. V gene TRBV28 combines with J gene TRBJ2-5; TRBD1 aligns across 7 bases. V lost 7 bases, J lost 5 bases, and 7 bases stayed unmatched. Looked up from germline, CDR1 is MDHEN and CDR2 is SYDVKM. The CDR3 is 13 residues long. This CDR3 is CASIEQGSETQYF. The CDR3 bases are TGTGCCAGCATCGAACAGGGGTCCGAGACCCAGTACTTC.

In this sample, this clonotype turned up many times. The chain carries TRBV6-6 and TRBJ1-2; D not resolved. The CDR3 runs 15 residues. The V and J ends lost 6 bases and 6 bases respectively, with 20 bases between them. The germline gives CDR1 MNHNY, CDR2 SVGAGI (reference sequence). In DNA form, the CDR3 reads TGTGCCAGCAGAAACGAAAAGACGGAAGACAATGGCTACACCTTC. Its protein is CASRNEKTEDNGYTF.

This chain connects TRBV6-2 or TRBV6-3 to TRBJ1-5; 8 bases fit TRBD1. The V gene's germline CDR1 is MNHEY and CDR2 SVGEGT. V was pared by 4 bases and J by 4 bases, with 6 bases of the junction left unmatched. The CDR3 is 15 residues long. CDR3 sequence: CASSSLDRENQPQHF. CDR3 coding DNA: TGTGCCAGCAGTTCCCTGGACAGGGAGAATCAGCCCCAGCATTTT.

Many counts were recorded for this clonotype. The chain employs TRBV14 and TRBJ1-1; tentative D call: TRBD1 (6 bases). The CDR3 runs to 16 residues. V shed 1 base and J shed 5 bases, with 17 bases lying between them. The germline V gene encodes CDR1 SGHDN and CDR2 FVKESK. CDR3: CASSQGPGGGWTEAFF. The CDR3 coding sequence is TGTGCCAGCAGCCAAGGGCCGGGAGGGGGTTGGACTGAAGCTTTCTTT.

Points on this clonotype: A much bigger clone sits one base away, suggesting this may be a read error. This CDR3 fails to terminate in the conserved phenylalanine or tryptophan, so it likely reflects a read error. The genes are TRBV20-1 and TRBJ2-1, with D possibly matching TRBD1 (6 bases). CDR1 is DFQATT and CDR2 is SNEGSKA in the germline V gene (reference sequence). V shed 4 bases and J shed 0 bases, with 10 bases lying between them. This CDR3 is 14 amino acids long. The CDR3 DNA sequence: TGCAGTGCTATAAACAGGGACTCCTACAATGAGCAGTTCTCC. Protein: CSAINRDSYNEQFS.

V usage is TRBV6-5 and J usage is TRBJ2-3; TRBD2 is a possible D gene (6 bases). From germline, CDR1 is MNHEY and CDR2 SVGAGI. The V and J ends lost 5 bases and 4 bases respectively, with 13 bases between them. CDR3 length: 14 residues. The chain's CDR3 is CASSEDYAADTQYF. CDR3 DNA sequence: TGTGCCAGCAGTGAGGACTATGCGGCAGATACGCAGTATTTT.

This clonotype was picked up a small number of times. The rearrangement uses TRBV28 and TRBJ2-4; TRBD1 might be the D (5 bases). Trimming stripped 2 bases from V and 1 base from J, with 18 bases between. The CDR3 covers 18 residues. Germline V gene sequence: CDR1 MDHEN, CDR2 SYDVKM. CDR3 loop: CASSLNPWVTEAKNIQYF. In DNA, the CDR3 is TGTGCCAGCAGTTTAAATCCCTGGGTGACAGAGGCCAAAAACATTCAGTACTTC.

The chain recombines TRBV5-1 with TRBJ2-5; the D gene is possibly TRBD2 (5 bases). The length of the CDR3 is 13 residues. The V gene's germline CDR1 is SGHRS and CDR2 YFSETQ. The V and J ends lost 4 bases and 5 bases respectively, with 12 bases between them. For the CDR3, the DNA is TGCGCCAGCAGCCCCGGGGTAGCTGAGACCCAGTACTTC. Its translation is CASSPGVAETQYF.

The chain employs TRBV27 and TRBJ2-7; D is undetermined. CDR1 is MNHEY and CDR2 is SMNVEV in the germline V gene (reference sequence). CDR3 length equals 17 residues. V lost 0 bases, J lost 2 bases, and 17 bases lay in between. In DNA, the CDR3 is TGTGCCAGCAGTTTATCGTTTGTGTCCTCCGATCCCTACGAGCAGTACTTC. It is translated as CASSLSFVSSDPYEQYF.

In this sample, this clonotype turned up many times. The chain recombines TRBV5-1 with TRBJ2-7, with 11 bases aligning to TRBD2. The CDR3 has 15 amino acids. Looked up from germline, CDR1 is SGHRS and CDR2 is YFSETQ. V dropped 3 bases and J dropped 4; count of bases not matched to a gene: 6. The CDR3: CASSSASGRWYEQYF. CDR3 sequence (DNA): TGCGCCAGCAGCTCAGCTAGCGGGAGGTGGTACGAGCAGTACTTC.

This clonotype has more than one count but fewer than ten. J is TRBJ1-2 and V is TRBV6-1; perhaps TRBD1 as D (5 bases). The germline V and J ends were trimmed by 0 bases and 5 bases, with 10 bases remaining between them. The CDR3 covers 14 residues. CDR1 MNHNS and CDR2 SASEGT come from the germline V gene. CDR3 nucleotides: TGTGCCAGCAGTGAAGCCGGCAGGACATATGGCTACACCTTC. Translated, it gives CASSEAGRTYGYTF.

The chain recombines TRBV6-5 with TRBJ2-2; 8 bases are shared with TRBD2. Trimming took 2 bases from V and 5 from J; bases not matched to a gene: 10. The CDR3 sequence is 17 residues long. Germline V lookup: CDR1 MNHEY, CDR2 SVGAGI. The CDR3 spells CASSYGRARGRTGELFF. The CDR3 bases are TGTGCCAGCAGTTACGGGAGGGCCCGCGGGAGGACCGGGGAGCTGTTTTTT.

The chain employs TRBV28 and TRBJ2-7; no definite D call. V lost 3 bases and J 3 bases, leaving 12 bases between the germline ends. This CDR3 contains 14 residues. Germline V gene lookup returns CDR1 MDHEN and CDR2 SYDVKM. CDR3: CASSLSSLSYEQYF. The CDR3 coding sequence is TGTGCCAGCAGTTTGAGCTCTCTTAGCTACGAGCAGTACTTC.

This clonotype was seen many times. The V gene is TRBV20-1, the J gene TRBJ1-1; D call uncertain. CDR1 is DFQATT, CDR2 SNEGSKA, per germline (reference sequence). V lost 8 bases, J lost 1 base, and 8 bases lay in between. The CDR3 length is 11 residues. CDR3 region: CSTSRNTEAFF. As DNA, the CDR3 is TGCAGTACCAGCCGGAACACTGAAGCTTTCTTT.

The table lists this clonotype with many counts. J is TRBJ2-6 and V is TRBV12-3 or TRBV12-4, with D unresolved. The CDR3 is 15 amino acids. V shed 6 bases and J shed 0 bases, with 9 bases lying between them. Here the CDR3 reads CASRKGSSGANVLTF. Here the CDR3 DNA reads TGTGCCAGCAGGAAGGGTAGCTCTGGGGCCAACGTCCTGACTTTC.

The CDR3 protein is CASSPQGETDTQYF. DNA for the CDR3: TGTGCCAGCAGCCCCCAGGGTGAGACAGATACGCAGTATTTT. The chain combines TRBV5-4 with TRBJ2-3; D might be TRBD1 (5 bases). The V end lost 4 bases, the J end lost 3 bases, and 12 bases lay between the germline ends. There are 14 residues in the CDR3. Per the germline V gene, CDR1 is SGHNT and CDR2 is YYREEE (reference sequence).

This clonotype has a handful of counts. This chain links TRBV3-1 with TRBJ2-7; 10 nucleotides line up with TRBD1. The CDR3 covers 16 residues. Germline assignment: CDR1 LGHDT and CDR2 YNNKEL (reference sequence). Trimming cost V 4 bases and J 7 bases; bases outside gene matches: 13. The CDR3 reads CASSRKPGQGTTEQYF. CDR3 DNA sequence: TGTGCCAGCAGCCGAAAACCGGGACAGGGGACAACGGAGCAGTACTTC.

This clonotype was seen more than once but under ten times. The chain is built from TRBV28 and TRBJ2-7; TRBD1 matches at 8 bases. Germline V gene data show CDR1 as MDHEN and CDR2 as SYDVKM. V lost 10 bases to trimming and J lost 3 bases; unmatched junction nucleotides: 11. This CDR3 spans 14 amino acids. The CDR3 bases are TGTGCCACCATGACCGGGACAGGTTACTACGAGCAGTACTTC. This gives the protein CATMTGTGYYEQYF.

This clonotype was found a few times. The chain links TRBV27 to TRBJ1-6; 8 bases agree with TRBD1. The CDR3 length is 14 residues. The germline CDR1 and CDR2 sequences are MNHEY and SMNVEV (reference sequence). Losses at the gene ends were 4 bases for V and 8 bases for J; bases not matched to a gene: 4. The CDR3, as DNA: TGTGCCAGCAGTTCCAGGGGGCCCCATTCACCCCTCCACTTT. It is translated as CASSSRGPHSPLHF.

The rearrangement uses TRBV6-5 and TRBJ2-7, with D perhaps assigned TRBD1 or TRBD2 (5 bases each). The CDR3 length is 14 residues. V was cut by 6 bases and J by 2 bases, with 14 bases left in between. Germline V gene lookup returns CDR1 MNHEY and CDR2 SVGAGI. This CDR3 reads CASRTPGRTYEQYF. The CDR3 bases are TGTGCCAGCAGGACCCCAGGGAGAACCTACGAGCAGTACTTC.

The table lists this clonotype with a few counts. This chain links TRBV28 with TRBJ2-7; D gene uncertain. In germline, CDR1 is MDHEN, CDR2 SYDVKM. The CDR3 is 11 amino acids. V was shortened by 3 bases and J by 5 bases, with 5 bases between the two germline ends. This chain's CDR3 is CASSLRNEQYF. CDR3 DNA: TGTGCCAGCAGTTTGAGAAACGAGCAGTACTTC.

This clonotype occurred many times. The chain employs TRBV3-1 and TRBJ2-2; unclear D gene. Germline V gene data show CDR1 as LGHDT and CDR2 as YNNKEL (reference sequence). The CDR3 has 13 residues. Trimming pared 1 base from V and 4 bases from J, leaving 4 bases between. CDR3 sequence: CASSQGRTGELFF. CDR3 in DNA: TGTGCCAGCAGCCAAGGACGCACCGGGGAGCTGTTTTTT.

The sample holds many counts of this clonotype. The V and J genes are TRBV19 and TRBJ2-1; 7 bases line up with TRBD1. This CDR3 comprises 16 residues. V trimming: 4 bases; J trimming: 0 bases; junction bases outside the gene matches: 6. CDR1 is LNHDA and CDR2 is SQIVND in the germline V gene (reference sequence). The CDR3 nucleotides read TGTGCCAGTAGTAGTCAGGGGGACAGCTCCTACAATGAGCAGTTCTTC. This gives the protein CASSSQGDSSYNEQFF. Full variable domain (remainder filled in from reference TRBV19 and TRBJ2-1): DGGITQSPKYLFRKEGQNVTLSCEQNLNHDAMYWYRQDPGQGLRLIYYSQIVNDFQKGDIAEGYSVSREKKESFPLTVTSAQKNPTAFYLCASSSQGDSSYNEQFFGPGTRLTVL.

This clonotype has at least ten counts. The chain uses TRBV12-3 or TRBV12-4 and TRBJ1-1; unclear D gene. This CDR3 is built from 12 residues. V was pared by 4 bases and J by 6 bases, with 9 bases between. CDR3 amino acids: CASSSTSAEAFF. The DNA for the CDR3 is TGTGCCAGCAGTTCGACATCAGCTGAAGCTTTCTTT.

This clonotype showed up many times. The rearrangement joins TRBV7-8 to TRBJ2-7, with D maybe TRBD2 (7 bases). CDR3 length: 15 amino acids. V was shortened by 5 bases and J by 3 bases, with 17 bases between the two germline ends. Looked up from germline, CDR1 is SGHVS and CDR2 is FQNEAQ. CDR3 in amino acids: CASSILGGLHYEQYF. CDR3 coding DNA: TGTGCCAGCAGCATCCTCGGGGGGCTGCACTACGAGCAGTACTTC.

On this clonotype: A junction end diverges from the germline sequence, so it may reflect a read error. This sequence joins TRBV27 and TRBJ2-7; possible D gene TRBD2, 5 bases. The CDR3 has 14 amino acids. The germline gives CDR1 MNHEY, CDR2 SMNVEV (reference sequence). CDR3 in amino acids: CANSGGDRTYEQYF. DNA for the CDR3: TGTGCCAACAGTGGAGGAGACCGGACCTACGAGCAGTACTTC.

Ten or more counts support this clonotype. The rearrangement uses TRBV19 and TRBJ2-2, with D possibly TRBD2 on 5 matching bases. V was pared by 10 bases and J by 1 base, with 22 bases between. CDR1 and CDR2 from the germline V gene are LNHDA and SQIVND (reference sequence). The length of the CDR3 is 17 residues. The CDR3 DNA is TGTGCCACCTACCCGACCGGGGTCCGACTGAACACCGGGGAGCTGTTTTTT. This sequence encodes CATYPTGVRLNTGELFF.

This clonotype has more than one count but fewer than ten. This rearrangement joins TRBV11-2 to TRBJ2-1, with D perhaps being TRBD1 or TRBD2 (5 bases each). The V and J ends lost 1 base and 2 bases respectively, with 12 bases between them. From germline, CDR1 is SGHAT and CDR2 FQNNGV. This CDR3 spans 16 amino acids. CDR3 nucleotide sequence: TGTGCCAGCAGCTTAGTGGGGGAACGGGCCTACAATGAGCAGTTCTTC. Translated: CASSLVGERAYNEQFF.

In its sample, this clonotype was seen many times. The V and J genes are TRBV7-6 and TRBJ2-5; D assignment may be TRBD1 or TRBD2 (7 bases each). In germline, CDR1 is SGHVS, CDR2 FNYEAQ. Trimming cost V 5 bases and J 4 bases, with 14 bases left between them. CDR3 length equals 14 residues. The CDR3 bases are TGTGCCAGCAGCCCACCCAGGGGGGGAGAGACCCAGTACTTC. Encoded protein: CASSPPRGGETQYF.

The chain is built from TRBV7-8 and TRBJ2-5; the match to TRBD2 covers 13 bases. The CDR3 contains 16 residues. V lost 5 bases and J lost 2; bases outside the gene matches: 5. CDR1 and CDR2 from the germline V gene are SGHVS and FQNEAQ. This CDR3 reads CASSLRLAGGQETQYF. The CDR3 DNA follows: TGTGCCAGCAGCCTCCGACTAGCGGGAGGACAAGAGACCCAGTACTTC.